This TCR beta chain was captured in a study of shared clonotypes between healthy human individuals. Across several immunoSEQ plates, the genomic DNA of each subset was split evenly. Libraries were prepared by immunoSEQ multiplex PCR; TCRdb keeps only in-frame clonotypes and omits some of them. Of hundreds of thousands of clones in the sample, 96% were seen once. Terminally differentiated effector memory CD45RA+ cells were left out of the naive CD8 fraction, which was CD45RO-negative and positively selected for CCR7. Trimming took 3 bases from V and 4 from J, leaving 4 bases between them. The CDR3 has 11 amino acids. Germline V CDR1 and CDR2: DFQATT, SNEGSKA (reference sequence). The table lists this clone with a count of one. What it binds is not known. General study points: As a rule, naive subsets had a larger estimated richness than memory subsets.

The sequencing input was naive CD8+ T cells sorted from blood. The TCR sequence derives from a woman aged 25-40 years in good health. The chain recombines TRBV20-1 with TRBJ2-4; D not certain. DNA of the CDR3: TGCAGTGCTAGGACTAAAAACATTCAGTACTTC. Protein: CSARTKNIQYF.